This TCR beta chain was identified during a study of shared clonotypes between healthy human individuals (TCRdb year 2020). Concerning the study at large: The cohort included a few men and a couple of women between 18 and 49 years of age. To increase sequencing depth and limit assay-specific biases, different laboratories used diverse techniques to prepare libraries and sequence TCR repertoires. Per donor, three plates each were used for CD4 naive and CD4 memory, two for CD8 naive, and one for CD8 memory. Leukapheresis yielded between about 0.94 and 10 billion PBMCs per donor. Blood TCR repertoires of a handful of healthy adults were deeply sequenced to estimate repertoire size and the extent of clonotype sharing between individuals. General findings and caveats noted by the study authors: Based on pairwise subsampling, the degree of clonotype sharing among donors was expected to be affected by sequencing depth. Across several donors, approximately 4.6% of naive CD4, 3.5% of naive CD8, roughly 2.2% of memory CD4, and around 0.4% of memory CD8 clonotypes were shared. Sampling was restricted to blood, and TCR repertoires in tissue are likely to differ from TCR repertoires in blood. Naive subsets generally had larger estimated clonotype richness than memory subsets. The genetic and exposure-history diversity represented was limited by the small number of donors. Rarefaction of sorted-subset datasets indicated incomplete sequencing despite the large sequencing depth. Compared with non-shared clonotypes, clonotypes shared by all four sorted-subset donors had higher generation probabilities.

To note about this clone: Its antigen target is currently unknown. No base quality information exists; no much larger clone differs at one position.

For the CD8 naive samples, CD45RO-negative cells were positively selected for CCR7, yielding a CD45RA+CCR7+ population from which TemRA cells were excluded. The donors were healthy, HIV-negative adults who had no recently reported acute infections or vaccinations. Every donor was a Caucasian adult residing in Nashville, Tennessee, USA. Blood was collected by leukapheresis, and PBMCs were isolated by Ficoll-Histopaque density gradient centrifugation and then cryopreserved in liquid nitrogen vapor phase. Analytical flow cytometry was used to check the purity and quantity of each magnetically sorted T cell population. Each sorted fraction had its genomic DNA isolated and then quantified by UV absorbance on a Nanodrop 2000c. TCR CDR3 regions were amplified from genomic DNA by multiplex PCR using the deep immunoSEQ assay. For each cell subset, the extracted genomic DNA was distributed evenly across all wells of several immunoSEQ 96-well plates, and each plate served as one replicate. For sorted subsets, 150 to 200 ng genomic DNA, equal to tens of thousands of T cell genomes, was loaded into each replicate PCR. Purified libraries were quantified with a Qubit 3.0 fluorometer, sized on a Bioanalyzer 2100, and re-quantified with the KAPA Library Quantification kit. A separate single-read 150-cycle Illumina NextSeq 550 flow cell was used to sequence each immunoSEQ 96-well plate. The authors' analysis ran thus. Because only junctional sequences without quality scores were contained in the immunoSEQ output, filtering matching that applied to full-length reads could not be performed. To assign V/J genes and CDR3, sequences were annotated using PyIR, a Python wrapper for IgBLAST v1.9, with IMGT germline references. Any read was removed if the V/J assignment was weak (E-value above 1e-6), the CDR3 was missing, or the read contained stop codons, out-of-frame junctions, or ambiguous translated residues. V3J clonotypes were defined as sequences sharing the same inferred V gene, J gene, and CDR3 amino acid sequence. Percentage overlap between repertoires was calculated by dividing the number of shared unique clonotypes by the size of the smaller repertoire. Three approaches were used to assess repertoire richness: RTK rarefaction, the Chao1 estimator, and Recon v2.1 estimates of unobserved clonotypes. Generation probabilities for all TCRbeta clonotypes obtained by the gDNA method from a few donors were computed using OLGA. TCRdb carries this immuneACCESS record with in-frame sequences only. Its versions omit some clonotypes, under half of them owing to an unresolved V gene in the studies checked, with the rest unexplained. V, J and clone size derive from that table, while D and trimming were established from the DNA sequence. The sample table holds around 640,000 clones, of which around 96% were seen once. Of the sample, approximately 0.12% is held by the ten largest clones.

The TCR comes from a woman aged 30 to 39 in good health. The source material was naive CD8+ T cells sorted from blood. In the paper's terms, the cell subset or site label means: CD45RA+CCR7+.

The CDR3 amino acid sequence is: CASSIGHSLGAFSSYNEQFF. The bases are TGTGCCAGTAGTATTGGACATAGTTTGGGGGCCTTTTCCTCCTACAATGAGCAGTTCTTC. This receptor chain uses TRBV19 and TRBJ2-1, with a weak D call of TRBD1 (6 bases match). The germline V gene (reference sequence) yields LNHDA for CDR1 and SQIVND for CDR2. From the cysteine through the phenylalanine, the CDR3 covers 20 amino acids. The only DNA kept is the CDR3, 60 bases in frame from the first base. Trimming removed 3 bases from V and 0 bases from J, leaving 24 bases between the germline ends.